This T cell receptor beta chain was retrieved from a study of blood T cell repertoires in COVID-19. In the study overall: Acute and convalescent COVID-19 samples came from the United States, Italy and Spain.

The CDR3 has 12 amino acids. Germline values: CDR1 SQVTM, CDR2 ANQGSEA. Only in-frame clones appear in the TCRdb table, and some are missing; sequencing was by immunoSEQ multiplex PCR. The sample gives roughly 170,000 clones, about four fifths of which show up once; approximately 7.1% is in the top ten. Sequences were obtained from peripheral blood. This TCR came from a human donor in a cohort sampled during active COVID-19. The chain links TRBV29-1 to TRBJ1-1; 8 positions match TRBD1. The CDR3 DNA is TGCAGTTCAGGGGGCACGGACACTGAAGCTTTCTTT. It yields the protein CSSGGTDTEAFF.